This is a list of T cell receptor beta chains from one sample in a study of shared clonotypes between healthy human individuals. The repertoire was sequenced with immunoSEQ multiplex PCR; TCRdb's copy has only in-frame clones and lacks some. The repertoire holds roughly 1,000,000 clones, more than 75% seen once, with under 0.65% in the top ten. Sequences were obtained from memory CD4+ T cells from PBMCs. The receptors come from a man aged 18 to 30 in good health. Some clones in this sample may be carry-over from other donors' samples. The conserved cysteine and the conserved F or W are not part of the CDR3 here. The order of the fields is CDR3 protein, J gene, V gene.

CDR3 protein: ASSPGVSYEQY
J gene: TRBJ2-7
V gene: TRBV6-1

CDR3 protein: ASRPDVGSGNTIY
J gene: TRBJ1-3
V gene: TRBV5-1

CDR3 protein: ASSPLGGSYTEAF
J gene: TRBJ1-1
V gene: TRBV18

CDR3 protein: ASSATSGSEQY
J gene: TRBJ2-7
V gene: TRBV9

CDR3 protein: ASSSTDYGYT
J gene: TRBJ1-2
V gene: TRBV7-8

CDR3 protein: ASSRLTSGRAGTGELF
J gene: TRBJ2-2
V gene: TRBV11-2

CDR3 protein: ASSMDLDYGYT
J gene: TRBJ1-2
V gene: TRBV5-5

CDR3 protein: ASSLTTATQY
J gene: TRBJ2-5
V gene: TRBV5-8

CDR3 protein: ASSPTPVYEQY
J gene: TRBJ2-7
V gene: TRBV4-1

CDR3 protein: ASSLIPGQGKTQY
J gene: TRBJ2-5
V gene: TRBV5-1

CDR3 protein: ASSLLASGALAYEQY
J gene: TRBJ2-7
V gene: TRBV4-2

CDR3 protein: ASSPPLSGELF
J gene: TRBJ2-2
V gene: TRBV7-3

CDR3 protein: ASSLTWTSYEQY
J gene: TRBJ2-7
V gene: TRBV5-1

CDR3 protein: ASSPDSTGELF
J gene: TRBJ2-2
V gene: TRBV5-4

CDR3 protein: SAEPETQY
J gene: TRBJ2-5
V gene: TRBV20-1

CDR3 protein: ASRGRDTDTQY
J gene: TRBJ2-3
V gene: TRBV6-1

CDR3 protein: ASSESLTGNTEAF
J gene: TRBJ1-1
V gene: TRBV5-1

CDR3 protein: ASSLSSGIDEQF
J gene: TRBJ2-1
V gene: TRBV5-1

CDR3 protein: ASSSTPRVSLYGYT
J gene: TRBJ1-2
V gene: TRBV28

CDR3 protein: ASRRTGSYEQY
J gene: TRBJ2-7
V gene: TRBV6-5

CDR3 protein: ASSLYIGTGKPVRQY
J gene: TRBJ2-7
V gene: TRBV27

CDR3 protein: ASGLAIGTDTQY
J gene: TRBJ2-5
V gene: TRBV12-5

CDR3 protein: ASNGQKNYEQY
J gene: TRBJ2-7
V gene: TRBV21-1

CDR3 protein: AAQGGGRAYEQY
J gene: TRBJ2-7
V gene: TRBV28

CDR3 protein: ASSEIRPYGYT
J gene: TRBJ1-2
V gene: TRBV6-1

CDR3 protein: ASSLLPGGSGNTIY
J gene: TRBJ1-3
V gene: TRBV5-1

CDR3 protein: ASSPPKGQDLWEQY
J gene: TRBJ2-7
V gene: TRBV7-2

CDR3 protein: ASSLGRENYNEQF
J gene: TRBJ2-1
V gene: TRBV11-1

CDR3 protein: ASSPWDREEAF
J gene: TRBJ1-1
V gene: TRBV27

CDR3 protein: ASSLYPAEVSGNTIY
J gene: TRBJ1-3
V gene: TRBV14

CDR3 protein: ASSEWETQY
J gene: TRBJ2-5
V gene: TRBV25-1

CDR3 protein: ASSLNGETQY
J gene: TRBJ2-5
V gene: TRBV7-3

CDR3 protein: ASSRDRGSTYEQY
J gene: TRBJ2-7
V gene: TRBV4-2

CDR3 protein: ASSAGGDTEAF
J gene: TRBJ1-1
V gene: TRBV7-8

CDR3 protein: ASSLSVPGNTGELF
J gene: TRBJ2-2
V gene: TRBV7-3

CDR3 protein: ASSDRPTISYT
J gene: TRBJ1-2
V gene: TRBV11-2

CDR3 protein: ASSWTGWADTQY
J gene: TRBJ2-3
V gene: TRBV7-3

CDR3 protein: ASSPQGPQETQY
J gene: TRBJ2-5
V gene: TRBV5-1

CDR3 protein: ASRSLHSGANVLT
J gene: TRBJ2-6
V gene: TRBV28

CDR3 protein: ASSYWSGDTDTQY
J gene: TRBJ2-3
V gene: TRBV11-2

CDR3 protein: ASSPGQGLSGNTIY
J gene: TRBJ1-3
V gene: TRBV7-9

CDR3 protein: ASNFIAEQY
J gene: TRBJ2-7
V gene: TRBV2

CDR3 protein: ASSGGQGVIGELF
J gene: TRBJ2-2
V gene: TRBV11-1

CDR3 protein: ATGQGMNTEAF
J gene: TRBJ1-1
V gene: TRBV6-1

CDR3 protein: ASSQVWLGPRSPPDTQY
J gene: TRBJ2-3
V gene: TRBV4-2

CDR3 protein: AIQGRGQFSYEQY
J gene: TRBJ2-7
V gene: TRBV28

CDR3 protein: ASSLVTESGYT
J gene: TRBJ1-2
V gene: TRBV5-4

CDR3 protein: ASSESVNRESSTEAF
J gene: TRBJ1-1
V gene: TRBV25-1

CDR3 protein: ASFAGGPANEQY
J gene: TRBJ2-7
V gene: TRBV23-1

CDR3 protein: ASNLAPSAYNEQF
J gene: TRBJ2-1
V gene: TRBV27

CDR3 protein: ASTTQGPTEAF
J gene: TRBJ1-1
V gene: TRBV5-8

CDR3 protein: ASSAGGLNTEAF
J gene: TRBJ1-1
V gene: TRBV7-2

CDR3 protein: ASGGREIFSEQF
J gene: TRBJ2-1
V gene: TRBV28

CDR3 protein: ASRGMGEQF
J gene: TRBJ2-1
V gene: TRBV9